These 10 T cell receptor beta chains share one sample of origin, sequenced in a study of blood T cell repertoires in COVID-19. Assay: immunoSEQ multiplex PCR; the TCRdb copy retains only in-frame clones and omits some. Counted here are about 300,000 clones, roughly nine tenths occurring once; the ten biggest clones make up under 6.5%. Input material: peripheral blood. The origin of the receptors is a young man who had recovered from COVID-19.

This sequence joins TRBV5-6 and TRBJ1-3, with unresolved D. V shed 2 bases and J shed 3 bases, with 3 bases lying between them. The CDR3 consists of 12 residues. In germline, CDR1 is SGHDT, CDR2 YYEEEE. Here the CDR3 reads CASSFSGNTIYF. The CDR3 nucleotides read TGTGCCAGCAGCTTCAGTGGAAACACCATATATTTT.

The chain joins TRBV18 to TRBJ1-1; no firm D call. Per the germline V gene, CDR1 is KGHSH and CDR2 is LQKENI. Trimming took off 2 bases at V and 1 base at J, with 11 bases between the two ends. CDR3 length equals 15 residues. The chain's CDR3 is CASSPGLPANTEAFF. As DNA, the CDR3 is TGTGCCAGCTCACCAGGGCTCCCGGCGAACACTGAAGCTTTCTTT.

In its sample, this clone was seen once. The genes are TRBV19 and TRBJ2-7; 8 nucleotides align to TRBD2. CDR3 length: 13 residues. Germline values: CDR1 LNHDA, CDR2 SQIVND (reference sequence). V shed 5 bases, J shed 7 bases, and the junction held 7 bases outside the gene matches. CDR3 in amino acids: CASSGTSLEEQYF. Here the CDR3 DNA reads TGTGCCAGTAGTGGGACTAGTTTGGAGGAGCAGTACTTC.

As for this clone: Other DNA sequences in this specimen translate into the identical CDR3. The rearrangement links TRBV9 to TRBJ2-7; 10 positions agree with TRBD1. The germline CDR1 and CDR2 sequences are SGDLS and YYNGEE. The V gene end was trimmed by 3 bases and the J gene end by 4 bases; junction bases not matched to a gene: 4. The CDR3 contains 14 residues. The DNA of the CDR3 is TGTGCCAGCAGCGACCGGGACAGGGGTTACGAGCAGTACTTC. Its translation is CASSDRDRGYEQYF.

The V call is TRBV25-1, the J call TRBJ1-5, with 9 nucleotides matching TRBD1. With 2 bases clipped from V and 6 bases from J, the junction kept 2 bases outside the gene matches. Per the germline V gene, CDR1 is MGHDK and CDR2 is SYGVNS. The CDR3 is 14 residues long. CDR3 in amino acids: CASSETGGLQPQHF. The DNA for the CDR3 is TGTGCCAGCAGTGAAACAGGGGGCCTTCAGCCCCAGCATTTT.

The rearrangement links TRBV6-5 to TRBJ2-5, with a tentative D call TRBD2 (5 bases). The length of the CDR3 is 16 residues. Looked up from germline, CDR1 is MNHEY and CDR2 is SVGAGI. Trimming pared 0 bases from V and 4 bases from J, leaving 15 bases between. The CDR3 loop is CASSYSIVQRGETQYF. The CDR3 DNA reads TGTGCCAGCAGTTACTCGATCGTGCAACGGGGAGAGACCCAGTACTTC.

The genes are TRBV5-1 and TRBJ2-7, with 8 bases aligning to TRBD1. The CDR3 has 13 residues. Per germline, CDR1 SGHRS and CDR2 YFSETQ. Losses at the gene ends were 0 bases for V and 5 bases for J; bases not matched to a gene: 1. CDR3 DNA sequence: TGCGCCAGCAGCTTGGCAGGGGGCAACGAGCAGTACTTC. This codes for CASSLAGGNEQYF.

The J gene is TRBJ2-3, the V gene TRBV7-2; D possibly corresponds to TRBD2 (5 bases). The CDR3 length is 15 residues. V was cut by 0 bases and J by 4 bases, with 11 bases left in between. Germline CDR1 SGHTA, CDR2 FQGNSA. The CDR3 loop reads CASSLADGIADTQYF. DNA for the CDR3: TGTGCCAGCAGCTTAGCAGACGGGATCGCAGATACGCAGTATTTT.

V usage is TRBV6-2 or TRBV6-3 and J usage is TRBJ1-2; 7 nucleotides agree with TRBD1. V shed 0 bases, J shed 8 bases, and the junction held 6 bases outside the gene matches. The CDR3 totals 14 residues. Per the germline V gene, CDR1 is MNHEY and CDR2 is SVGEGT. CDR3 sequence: CASSYSRQGRGYTF. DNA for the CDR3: TGTGCCAGCAGTTACTCAAGACAGGGCAGGGGCTACACCTTC.

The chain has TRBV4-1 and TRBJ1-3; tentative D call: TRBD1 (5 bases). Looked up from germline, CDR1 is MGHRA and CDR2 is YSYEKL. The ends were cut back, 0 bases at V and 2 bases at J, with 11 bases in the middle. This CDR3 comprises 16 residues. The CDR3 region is CASSQEGTGAGNTIYF. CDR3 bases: TGCGCCAGCAGCCAAGAGGGGACGGGGGCTGGAAACACCATATATTTT.